One sample yielded the 25 T cell receptor beta chains listed below, sequenced in a study of molecular identifiers for immune sequencing clone quantification. A single record per CDR3 protein comes from TCRdb applying MiXCR to the PCR reads. The table shows about 68,000 distinct CDR3 sequences, with roughly 18% occurring only once. The sample taken for sequencing was naive CD8+ T cells from blood, with Jurkat cell RNA spiked in. Regarding subset: FACS-sorted CD8+CD4-CCR7+CD45RA+ naive T cells. Receptor source: a human donor in good health. Some libraries in this study had Jurkat cell RNA spiked in.

This clonotype was observed at least ten times. The chain has TRBV7-9 and TRBJ2-2; TRBD2 aligns across 13 bases. The V and J ends lost 6 bases and 0 bases, in that order; junction bases with no gene match: 10. From germline, CDR1 is SEHNR and CDR2 FQNEAQ (reference sequence). The CDR3 consists of 19 residues. In DNA form, the CDR3 reads TGTGCCAGCAGTTCACCCGGGACTAGCGGGGTCCCGAACACCGGGGAGCTGTTTTTT. Amino acid sequence: CASSSPGTSGVPNTGELFF.

This clonotype showed up many times. V is TRBV20-1 and J is TRBJ2-3; D perhaps matches TRBD2 (6 bases). The germline CDR1 and CDR2 sequences are DFQATT and SNEGSKA (reference sequence). This CDR3 region has 15 residues. The germline V and J ends were trimmed by 6 bases and 3 bases, with 19 bases remaining between them. The CDR3 region has the DNA TGCAGTGCCCTCGACTGGGGGGAGCCGACAGATACGCAGTATTTT. It encodes CSALDWGEPTDTQYF.

There are many counts of this clonotype. J is TRBJ1-5 and V is TRBV4-2; possibly TRBD1 for D (5 bases). Germline CDR1 is LGHNA and CDR2 is YNFKEQ. The length of the CDR3 is 16 residues. V was shortened by 4 bases and J by 3 bases, with 16 bases between the two germline ends. CDR3 protein: CASSPFYPGPNQPQHF. The CDR3, as DNA: TGTGCCAGCAGCCCGTTCTATCCAGGGCCCAATCAGCCCCAGCATTTT.

In this sample, this clonotype turned up many times. The V call is TRBV13, the J call TRBJ2-3; 8 positions match TRBD2. CDR1 is PRHDT and CDR2 is FYEKMQ in the germline V gene (reference sequence). CDR3 size: 15 residues. Trimming removed 2 bases from V and 5 bases from J; junction bases left unmatched: 6. CDR3 amino acids: CASSLKAGAEDTQYF. The CDR3, as DNA: TGTGCCAGCAGCTTAAAAGCGGGAGCGGAAGATACGCAGTATTTT. The full variable domain, completed using reference TRBV13 and TRBJ2-3, is AAGVIQSPRHLIKEKRETATLKCYPIPRHDTVYWYQQGPGQDPQFLISFYEKMQSDKGSIPDRFSAQQFSDYHSELNMSSLELGDSALYFCASSLKAGAEDTQYFGPGTRLTVL.

Ten or more counts support this clonotype. This chain uses TRBV20-1 with TRBJ1-1; a possible D gene is TRBD1 (6 bases). CDR1 and CDR2 from the germline V gene are DFQATT and SNEGSKA (reference sequence). The V end was cut by 0 bases, the J end by 2 bases, with 13 bases between. This CDR3 spans 15 amino acids. The chain's CDR3 is CSARDQGRGNTEAFF. DNA of the CDR3: TGCAGTGCTAGAGATCAAGGCAGGGGAAACACTGAAGCTTTCTTT.

Of note for this clonotype: Compared with germline, one end of the junction differs, possibly owing to a read error. The rearrangement uses TRBV6-1 and TRBJ2-1; TRBD2 is a possible D gene (6 bases). CDR1 is MNHNS, CDR2 SASEGT, per germline. The CDR3 totals 15 residues. The CDR3 DNA sequence: TGTGCCAGCAGTTTCGCGGGGTCCCCCTACAATGAGCAGCTCTTC. Protein: CASSFAGSPYNEQLF.

This clonotype has ten or more counts. CDR3 protein: CASSQTGGRSTEAFF. As DNA, the CDR3 is TGCGCCAGCAGCCAGACAGGGGGTCGTAGCACTGAAGCTTTCTTT. The genes are TRBV4-1 and TRBJ1-1; 9 positions agree with TRBD1. Germline trimming cut 3 bases from V and 4 bases from J; bases unmatched to any gene: 6. Germline CDR1 is MGHRA and CDR2 is YSYEKL. The length of the CDR3 is 15 residues.

This clonotype was observed at least ten times. This rearrangement joins TRBV19 to TRBJ2-7; D remains ambiguous. CDR3 length: 17 amino acids. Per germline, CDR1 LNHDA and CDR2 SQIVND (reference sequence). Trimming cost V 0 bases and J 5 bases, with 20 bases left between them. As DNA, the CDR3 is TGTGCCAGTAGTATAGATCAATCTGCAATTCTCCGGAACGAGCAGTACTTC. It translates to CASSIDQSAILRNEQYF.

This clonotype has at least ten counts. This chain joins TRBV27 and TRBJ2-6, with 9 bases fitting TRBD1. In germline, CDR1 is MNHEY, CDR2 SMNVEV (reference sequence). The CDR3 runs 17 residues. The V and J ends lost 6 bases and 2 bases, in that order; junction bases with no gene match: 8. CDR3 amino acids: CASSDRGVGTGANVLTF. CDR3 sequence (DNA): TGTGCCAGCAGCGACAGGGGGGTCGGAACTGGGGCCAACGTCCTGACTTTC.

The gene calls are TRBV5-8 and TRBJ1-2, with D possibly matching TRBD1 (6 bases). Germline values: CDR1 SGHTS, CDR2 YDEGEE. Trimming removed 2 bases from V and 7 bases from J, with 15 bases in between. CDR3 length equals 14 residues. The CDR3 reads CASSFTTGLPGYTF. CDR3 sequence (DNA): TGTGCCAGCAGCTTTACTACAGGGTTGCCTGGCTACACCTTC.

At least ten counts were recorded for this clonotype. The rearrangement links TRBV5-6 to TRBJ2-7; no clear D. Trimming removed 3 bases from V and 7 bases from J, with 8 bases in between. Germline V gene data show CDR1 as SGHDT and CDR2 as YYEEEE. The CDR3 length is 11 residues. The CDR3 is CASSSLEEQYF. CDR3 coding DNA: TGTGCCAGCAGCTCCCTAGAGGAGCAGTACTTC.

Turning to this clonotype: It may be a read error: a sequence one base away is much more abundant. This chain links TRBV19 with TRBJ1-2, with 7 bases aligning to TRBD1. The length of the CDR3 is 15 residues. In germline, CDR1 is LNHDA, CDR2 SQIVND (reference sequence). CDR3 DNA sequence: TGTGCCGGTAGTCACGGACAGGCTCCCTTCTATGGCTACACCTTC. It codes for CAGSHGQAPFYGYTF. The full variable domain, rest sourced from reference TRBV19 and TRBJ1-2, is DGGITQSPKYLFRKEGQNVTLSCEQNLNHDAMYWYRQDPGQGLRLIYYSQIVNDFQKGDIAEGYSVSREKKESFPLTVTSAQKNPTAFYLCAGSHGQAPFYGYTFGSGTRLTVV.

Ten or more counts support this clonotype. The CDR3 sequence is CASSHNRGQFF. Written as DNA, the CDR3 is TGCGCCAGCAGCCACAACCGGGGGCAGTTCTTC. This rearrangement joins TRBV4-1 to TRBJ2-1; the D gene is possibly TRBD2 (5 bases). Germline values: CDR1 MGHRA, CDR2 YSYEKL. This CDR3 is built from 11 residues. Trimming removed 3 bases from V and 12 bases from J, with 9 bases in between.

The sample holds a few counts of this clonotype. This chain uses TRBV7-9 with TRBJ2-1; D gene uncertain. Per germline, CDR1 SEHNR and CDR2 FQNEAQ (reference sequence). This CDR3 comprises 13 residues. V dropped 8 bases and J dropped 8 bases, with 16 bases sitting between them. CDR3: CASENGWSDEQFF. In DNA, the CDR3 is TGTGCCAGCGAGAACGGGTGGTCCGATGAGCAGTTCTTC.

This chain joins TRBV11-3 and TRBJ2-7; D remains ambiguous. The CDR3 is 13 amino acids. V lost 7 bases, J lost 5 bases, and 15 bases lay in between. From germline, CDR1 is SGHNT and CDR2 YENEEA. The CDR3 region has the DNA TGTGCCAGCACCCCGGCCGCTTCCGACGAGCAGTACTTC. It specifies CASTPAASDEQYF.

This clonotype was recorded at least ten times. The chain links TRBV24-1 to TRBJ2-3; D possibly corresponds to TRBD1 (6 bases). CDR3 length: 16 residues. The germline CDR1 and CDR2 sequences are KGHDR and SFDVKD. V was pared by 9 bases and J by 0 bases, with 18 bases between. Here the CDR3 DNA reads TGTGCCACCGGGTCGACAGGATATTCTAGCACAGATACGCAGTATTTT. Encoded protein: CATGSTGYSSTDTQYF.

The gene calls are TRBV9 and TRBJ2-1; D gene uncertain. CDR3 length: 15 amino acids. The V gene's germline CDR1 is SGDLS and CDR2 YYNGEE. Trimming removed 3 bases at V and 9 bases at J, with 19 bases between. This CDR3 reads CASSARGSLGVEQFF. CDR3 DNA: TGTGCCAGCAGCGCCCGCGGTTCACTGGGTGTTGAGCAGTTCTTC.

This clonotype was counted at least ten times. The rearrangement links TRBV12-3 or TRBV12-4 to TRBJ1-2; 10 bases are a match to TRBD1. The CDR3 covers 14 residues. The J segment lost 7 bases and the V segment lost 6 bases, leaving 8 bases of the junction unmatched. The CDR3 sequence: CASSPTRQGAGYTF. Written as DNA, the CDR3 is TGTGCCAGCAGCCCTACACGACAGGGGGCTGGCTACACCTTC.

This clonotype was detected many times. The gene calls are TRBV9 and TRBJ2-3; D might be TRBD2 (6 bases). CDR1 and CDR2 from the germline V gene are SGDLS and YYNGEE. The CDR3 has 18 residues. Deletions cut 0 bases from V and 2 bases from J, with 19 bases between. This CDR3 is CASSVGDSGVFVTDTQYF. In nucleotides, the CDR3 is TGTGCCAGCAGCGTAGGTGATAGCGGAGTCTTTGTCACAGATACGCAGTATTTT.

This clonotype is a singleton in its sample. A much larger clone lies a single base off, so this may be a read error. This chain links TRBV5-1 with TRBJ2-1; 10 positions agree with TRBD2. There are 15 residues in the CDR3. CDR1 and CDR2 from the germline V gene are SGHRS and YFSETQ. CDR3 region: CASSPRLAGYDEQFF. CDR3 bases: TGCGCCAGCAGCCCCCGACTAGCGGGCTACGATGAGCAGTTCTTC.

A note on this clonotype: Since a much larger clone is just one base distant, this may be a read error. V usage is TRBV3-1 and J usage is TRBJ2-1, with TRBD2 matching over 9 bases. Trimming at V came to 6 bases and at J to 0 bases, leaving 12 bases not matched to a gene. The CDR3 covers 18 residues. From germline, CDR1 is LGHDT and CDR2 YNNKEL (reference sequence). CDR3 nucleotides: TGTGCCAGCAGTCCCGAGCGGACTAGCGACTACTCCTACAATGAGCAGTTCTTC. Translated: CASSPERTSDYSYNEQFF.

To note about this clonotype: A much larger clone differs by one base, so this may be a read error. CDR3 sequence (DNA): TGTGCCAGCGGTTTATCGTTCTACCCTCAATTCCCTCAGCCCCAGCATTTT. This translates into CASGLSFYPQFPQPQHF. The chain combines TRBV27 with TRBJ1-5; D gene ambiguous. CDR1 and CDR2 from the germline V gene are MNHEY and SMNVEV (reference sequence). The CDR3 runs to 17 residues.

This clonotype was recorded a few times. In nucleotides, the CDR3 is TGCAGTGCTAGAGCTTATAGATTGGAGCGGGCACACACTAGCACAGATACGCAGTATTTT. The encoded protein is CSARAYRLERAHTSTDTQYF. The gene calls are TRBV20-1 and TRBJ2-3, with D possibly being TRBD2 (6 bases). CDR3 length: 20 amino acids. V lost 1 base, J lost 0 bases, and 26 bases lay in between. In germline, CDR1 is DFQATT, CDR2 SNEGSKA (reference sequence).

This chain connects TRBV27 to TRBJ2-1; D unresolved. Germline CDR1 is MNHEY and CDR2 is SMNVEV (reference sequence). V was trimmed by 6 bases and J by 0 bases, leaving 9 bases between them. The CDR3 loop spans 14 amino acids. Here the CDR3 reads CASSSLSSYNEQFF. In DNA, the CDR3 is TGTGCCAGCAGCAGCTTAAGCTCCTACAATGAGCAGTTCTTC.

Ten or more counts support this clonotype. The gene calls are TRBV20-1 and TRBJ1-5; D gene ambiguous. Germline CDR1 is DFQATT and CDR2 is SNEGSKA (reference sequence). The V and J ends lost 7 bases and 6 bases respectively, with 16 bases between them. CDR3 length: 13 amino acids. The CDR3 sequence: CSVEGGSGQPQHF. The CDR3 region has the DNA TGCAGTGTAGAGGGAGGTTCGGGTCAGCCCCAGCATTTT.